Listed below are T cell receptor beta chains from one sample, sequenced in a study of blood T cell repertoires in COVID-19. Profiling relied on immunoSEQ multiplex PCR, and the TCRdb table lists in-frame clones only, not all of them. Of approximately 85,000 clones in the sample, 92% were seen once. The sample taken for sequencing was peripheral blood. The receptor source for this set is a woman in her sixties or seventies with active COVID-19. The CDR3 runs from the conserved cysteine through the conserved F or W. A D gene is named only where the DNA matches it firmly. Clone sizes are given selectively: once, few, many, or a class where the clone is expanded.

D gene	J gene	clone size	V gene	CDR3 DNA	CDR3 protein
.	TRBJ1-2	.	TRBV5-1	TGCGCCAGCAGCTTGGATTGGACTGCCTATGGCTACACCTTC	CASSLDWTAYGYTF
.	TRBJ1-3	.	TRBV2	TGTGCCAGCACAGGGCCGCTCTCTGGAAACACCATATATTTT	CASTGPLSGNTIYF
.	TRBJ2-2	.	TRBV10-3	TGTGCCATCAGTGCCAGACTAGTCGCGAACACCGGGGAGCTGTTTTTT	CAISARLVANTGELFF
TRBD1	TRBJ1-1	once	TRBV28	TGTGCCAGCAGTTCACCCGGGACAGAAGTTCGGGCTTTCTTT	CASSSPGTEVRAFF
TRBD1	TRBJ2-2	few	TRBV7-9	TGTGCCAGCAGCTCGCCCTATACCGACAGGGCGGGGGAGCTGTTTTTT	CASSSPYTDRAGELFF
.	TRBJ2-7	.	TRBV5-5	TGTGCCAGCAGCTTGGGCCCCAGGGAAAACTACGAGCAGTACTTC	CASSLGPRENYEQYF
.	TRBJ1-2	.	TRBV7-2	TGTGCCAGCAGCTTAGGACAGGCCGACTATGGCTACACCTTC	CASSLGQADYGYTF
TRBD1	TRBJ1-2	once	TRBV18	TGTGCCAGCTCACCCGGGACAGGCGGCAGAGGCTACACCTTC	CASSPGTGGRGYTF
.	TRBJ2-7	.	TRBV3-1/TRBV3-2	TGTGCCAGCAGCCACTTGGGCCGGGAGCAGTACTTC	CASSHLGREQYF
TRBD2	TRBJ2-5	.	TRBV5-4	TGTGCCAGCAGCTCCCGGGACTACTCACAAGAGACCCAGTACTTC	CASSSRDYSQETQYF
TRBD2	TRBJ2-5	.	TRBV2	TGTGCCAGCAGTGAAGACCTAGCGGGAGTGGAGACCCAGTACTTC	CASSEDLAGVETQYF
TRBD1	TRBJ2-7	.	TRBV19	TGTGCCAGTAGTTCTATCCGGGACAGGGCCTACGAGCAGTACTTC	CASSSIRDRAYEQYF
TRBD1	TRBJ1-6	.	TRBV5-5	TGTGCCAGCAGCTTGGCCCTTGACAGGGCCCAAAATTCACCCCTCCACTTT	CASSLALDRAQNSPLHF
.	TRBJ1-6	.	TRBV5-4	TGTGCCAGCAGCTTGGGCGGTACCTATAATTCACCCCTCCACTTT	CASSLGGTYNSPLHF
.	TRBJ1-1	.	TRBV7-9	TGTGCCAGCAGCCTCACTGCGAACACTGAAGCTTTCTTT	CASSLTANTEAFF
.	TRBJ1-4	once	TRBV28	TGTGCCAGCAGTTGGGAGTCGGAGGAAAAACTGTTTTTT	CASSWESEEKLFF
TRBD2	TRBJ2-7	.	TRBV6-5	TGTGCCAGCAGTTACGGGGGGGGACTACCCTACGAGCAGTACTTC	CASSYGGGLPYEQYF
TRBD2	TRBJ2-3	.	TRBV28	TGTGCCAGCAGTTTATTTGCTAGCGGGAGGACAGATACGCAGTATTTT	CASSLFASGRTDTQYF
TRBD1	TRBJ1-2	few	TRBV5-4	TGTGCCAGCAGCTTGGAGACAGGGTCTAACTATGGCTACACCTTC	CASSLETGSNYGYTF
TRBD1	TRBJ1-5	.	TRBV11-2	TGTGCCAGCAGCACACTCGGACAGGGGCAGCCCCAGCATTTT	CASSTLGQGQPQHF
.	TRBJ1-1	few	TRBV11-2	TGTGCCAGCAGCTTAGGGCAGGGGTCCACTGAAGCTTTCTTT	CASSLGQGSTEAFF
TRBD2	TRBJ2-1	.	TRBV2	TGTGCCAGCAGTCTAGGGAGCGGGAGGTCCGTGGTGGTGTTCTTC	CASSLGSGRSVVVFF
.	TRBJ2-4	.	TRBV5-1	TGCGCCAGCAGCTTGGGGGGAGACATTCAGTACTTC	CASSLGGDIQYF
.	TRBJ2-2	.	TRBV24-1	TGTGCCACCAGTCTCCAGGCCACCGGGGAGCTGTTTTTT	CATSLQATGELFF
TRBD1	TRBJ2-5	.	TRBV19	TGTGCCAGTAGTATAGCGGACAGGGTCCAAGAGACCCAGTACTTC	CASSIADRVQETQYF
.	TRBJ2-7	.	TRBV7-9	TGTGCCAGCAGCTTAGCGGAGGAACAGTACTTC	CASSLAEEQYF
TRBD1	TRBJ1-1	.	TRBV9	TGTGCCAGCACACGGGACAGCTTCATGAACACTGAAGCTTTCTTT	CASTRDSFMNTEAFF
.	TRBJ2-5	.	TRBV3-1/TRBV3-2	TGTGCCAGCAGCAAAGGGACTGGAGAGACCCAGTACTTC	CASSKGTGETQYF
.	TRBJ2-3	.	TRBV7-2	TGTGCCAGCAGCTTAGCGAGCGGCACCGGTACAGATACGCAGTATTTT	CASSLASGTGTDTQYF
TRBD2	TRBJ2-3	.	TRBV5-1	TGCGCCAGCAGGACTTCCGGGACTAGTACAGATACGCAGTATTTT	CASRTSGTSTDTQYF
TRBD2	TRBJ2-1	.	TRBV9	TGTGCCAGCAGCGCATCGACTAGCGGCTACAATGAGCAGTTCTTC	CASSASTSGYNEQFF
TRBD1	TRBJ2-3	.	TRBV6-5	TGTGCCAGCGGGTCGGGGGGACAGGGGTCAGATACGCAGTATTTT	CASGSGGQGSDTQYF
TRBD1	TRBJ1-1	.	TRBV27	TGTGCCAGCAGTTTGGGGGGGACAGGGTCAAATTTTAGGACTGAAGCTTTCTTT	CASSLGGTGSNFRTEAFF
TRBD2	TRBJ2-1	.	TRBV7-9	TGTGCCAGCAACCCCGGGACTAGCGGACCGGGGGAGCAGTTCTTC	CASNPGTSGPGEQFF
.	TRBJ2-1	.	TRBV11-2	TGTGCCAGCAGCTTCTTTAAGGCAGGGGCGGCCAATGAGCAGTTCTTC	CASSFFKAGAANEQFF
.	TRBJ1-1	.	TRBV28	TGTGCCAGCAGTCCGCCGGGATCAAGAGTCGAAGCTTTCTTT	CASSPPGSRVEAFF
.	TRBJ2-7	.	TRBV7-8	TGTGCCAGCAGCCCCCGACAGAGTTCCTACGAGCAGTACTTC	CASSPRQSSYEQYF
TRBD1	TRBJ2-2	few	TRBV9	TGTGCCAGCAGCGTCTCCACAGGGGTGGCCGGGGAGCTGTTTTTT	CASSVSTGVAGELFF
.	TRBJ1-3	.	TRBV11-3	TGTGCCAGCAGCCCTCGATGGGGGGTACGAAACACCATATATTTT	CASSPRWGVRNTIYF
.	TRBJ2-7	.	TRBV20-1	TGCAGTGCCGCCCCGAGGGACGAGCAGTACTTC	CSAAPRDEQYF
.	TRBJ1-6	once	TRBV5-4	TGTGCCAGCAGCTTGAATTTGCAGGGTGGACCACCCCTCCACTTT	CASSLNLQGGPPLHF
TRBD2	TRBJ2-5	.	TRBV7-9	TGTGCCAGCAGCTTAGCTAGCGGGGGGGCTGAGACCCAGTACTTC	CASSLASGGAETQYF
.	TRBJ1-2	.	TRBV2	TGTGCCAGCAGTGACGAATATGGGTCAGGCCCCTATGGCTACACCTTC	CASSDEYGSGPYGYTF
TRBD1	TRBJ1-1	.	TRBV27	TGTGCCAGCAGTGCCCCGGGACAGGTGGCTTTCTTT	CASSAPGQVAFF
.	TRBJ2-7	once	TRBV24-1	TGTGCCACCAGTGAGGGTTGGGGGCCTTACGAGCAGTACTTC	CATSEGWGPYEQYF
.	TRBJ2-6	.	TRBV2	TGTGCCAGCAGTGAATCGAGTTCCTCTGGGGCCAACGTCCTGACTTTC	CASSESSSSGANVLTF
.	TRBJ1-6	.	TRBV4-1	TGCGCCAGCAGCCACCGGGACTCCCGAGGGAATTCACCCCTCCACTTT	CASSHRDSRGNSPLHF
.	TRBJ1-5	.	TRBV6-5	TGTGCCAGCAGCAGGGGCAATCAGCCCCAGCATTTT	CASSRGNQPQHF
.	TRBJ1-1	.	TRBV9	TGTGCCAGCAGCGCGAGACAGATGAACACTGAAGCTTTCTTT	CASSARQMNTEAFF
TRBD1	TRBJ2-7	.	TRBV7-9	TGTGCCAGCAGCTCTGACGCCGGGACAGGGACCTACGAGCAGTACTTC	CASSSDAGTGTYEQYF
TRBD1	TRBJ1-6	.	TRBV19	TGTGCCAGTAGGGGGACCCGACAGGGGTTTTCACCCCTCCACTTT	CASRGTRQGFSPLHF
TRBD1	TRBJ1-6	few	TRBV7-2	TGTGCCAGCAGCTCCCAGGGGGCAAATTCACCCCTCCACTTT	CASSSQGANSPLHF
.	TRBJ1-2	.	TRBV13	TGTGCCAGCAGTCTCAGAGGACTGAACTATGGCTACACCTTC	CASSLRGLNYGYTF